This paragraph covers one TCR beta chain sequence. Its recognized antigen is unknown. An end of the junction does not agree with germline; a read error may underlie this. This record comes from a study of CD8 T cells in Susac syndrome (dated by TCRdb to between 2019 and 2020). Looking at the study overall: Among the sequenced Susac syndrome patients, 5 or 6 had clinically active disease and fewer than 10 were in clinical remission. Repertoire sequencing was used to test whether CD8+ T cell activation and differentiation in Susac syndrome was antigen driven. The clonality of the CD8+ T cell repertoire was compared across 11 to 12 healthy donors, about 14 Susac syndrome patients and around 15 multiple sclerosis patients. At blood withdrawal, Susac syndrome patients were either therapy-naive, taking corticosteroids (in some cases with IVIg as well), or taking IVIg alone.

RNA was extracted using the RNeasy kit, and roughly 0.45 to 1 microgram was reverse transcribed with random hexamers. TCR beta CDR3 regions were amplified with the immunoSEQ multiplex PCR assay covering 54 Vbeta and 13 Jbeta segments. PCR amplification bias was corrected by using a synthetic template baseline for primer optimization and computational correction. In the paper's pipeline: Reads were annotated to V, D and J genes per IMGT and analyzed with immunoSEQ Analyzer, keeping only productive sequences. Clonality was calculated as one minus the Shannon entropy normalized by log2 of the number of productive unique sequences. For each patient and control, public and private clones were evaluated among the 100 most prevalent clones. A clone was defined as Susac-specific if it was absent from the healthy and MS cohorts, from 1052 published viral clones and from other ImmuneACCESS disease sequences. TCRdb reworked the public reads: Q25 trimming with fastp, MiXCR clone assembly, productive beta chains retained. Each entry merges the rows of one CDR3 protein and shows their most common DNA and genes. These V and J calls rely on TCRdb rather than the paper's analysis. A total of 95,000 to 150,000 distinct CDR3 sequences appear in this sample, about 95% of them only once. About 0.28% of the sample comes from the top ten.

Broad study findings and their caveats: Some 17 Susac-specific public clones were identified in the total CD8+ repertoire, and about 5 Susac-specific public clones were identified in the CD8+ TEMRA repertoire. CD8+ repertoires in Susac syndrome showed clonal expansion, which was highest in CD8+ TEMRA cells and was greater in clinically active patients than in remitting patients. The number of individuals in the TCR sequencing and HLA analysis was recognized as being relatively small.

Peripheral blood CD8+ and CD4+ T cells from healthy donors, Susac syndrome patients and multiple sclerosis patients were profiled by high-throughput TCR beta sequencing. Recently defined diagnostic criteria for definite or probable disease were met by the Susac syndrome patients. Bulk CD8+ and CD4+ T cells were purified magnetically by negative isolation, whereas CD8+ TEMRA cells were enriched by FACS. Blood was collected in EDTA tubes and processed within 24 hours, with PBMCs isolated through density gradient centrifugation. PBMCs intended for TCR sequencing were cryopreserved in liquid nitrogen and thawed later in a water bath at 37 degrees C. The sorted or isolated CD4+, CD8+ and CD8+ TEMRA cells had a purity of 90% or higher. Sequences were obtained from CD8+ T cells from PBMCs. This TCR derives from a human donor with Susac syndrome.

The sequenced DNA is TGTGCCAGCAGCTTAGGCCTTCGGAGCAGAGATACGCAGTATTTT. It encodes CASSLGLRSRDTQYF. The rearrangement combines TRBV13 with TRBJ2-3; the D gene cannot be resolved reliably. CDR1 PRHDT and CDR2 FYEKMQ were looked up in the germline V gene (reference sequence). The CDR3 spans 15 residues, from the cysteine through the phenylalanine. The CDR3 DNA has 45 bases and is translated from base 1.